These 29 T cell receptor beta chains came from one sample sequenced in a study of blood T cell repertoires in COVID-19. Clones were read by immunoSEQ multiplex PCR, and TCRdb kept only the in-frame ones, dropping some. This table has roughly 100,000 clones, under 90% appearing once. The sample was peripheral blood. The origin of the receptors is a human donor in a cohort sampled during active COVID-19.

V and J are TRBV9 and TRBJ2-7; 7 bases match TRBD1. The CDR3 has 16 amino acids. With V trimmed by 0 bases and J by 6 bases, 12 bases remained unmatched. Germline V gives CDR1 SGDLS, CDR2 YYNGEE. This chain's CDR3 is CASSVGLDRVRLEQYF. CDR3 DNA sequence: TGTGCCAGCAGCGTAGGACTTGACAGGGTCAGGCTCGAGCAGTACTTC.

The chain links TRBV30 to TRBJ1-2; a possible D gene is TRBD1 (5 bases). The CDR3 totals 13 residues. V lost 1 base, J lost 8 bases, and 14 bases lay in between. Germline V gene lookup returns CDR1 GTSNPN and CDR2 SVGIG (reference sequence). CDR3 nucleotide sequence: TGTGCCTGGAGTGCCCTCGGGGGGGGAGGCTACACCTTC. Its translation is CAWSALGGGGYTF.

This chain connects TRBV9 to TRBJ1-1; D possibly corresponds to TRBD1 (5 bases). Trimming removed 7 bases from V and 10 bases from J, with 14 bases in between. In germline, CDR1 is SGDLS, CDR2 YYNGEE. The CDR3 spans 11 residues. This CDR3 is CASPGGEAAFF. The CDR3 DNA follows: TGTGCCAGCCCGGGGGGGGAGGCAGCTTTCTTT.

The CDR3, as DNA: TGTGCCAGCTCACCTAGAAACAGGGAAACGGGCAATTCACCCCTCCACTTT. It specifies CASSPRNRETGNSPLHF. The chain recombines TRBV18 with TRBJ1-6; D is possibly TRBD1 (6 bases). CDR3 length: 17 residues. V was pared by 3 bases and J by 7 bases, with 19 bases between. Germline loops: CDR1 KGHSH, CDR2 LQKENI.

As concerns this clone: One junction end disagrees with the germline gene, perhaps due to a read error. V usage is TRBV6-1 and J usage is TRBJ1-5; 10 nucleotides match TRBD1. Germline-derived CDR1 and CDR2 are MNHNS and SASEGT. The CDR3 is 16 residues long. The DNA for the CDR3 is TGTGCCAGCAGTGGGCTCCCGGGACAGGGGAATCAGGCCCAGCATTTT. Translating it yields CASSGLPGQGNQAQHF.

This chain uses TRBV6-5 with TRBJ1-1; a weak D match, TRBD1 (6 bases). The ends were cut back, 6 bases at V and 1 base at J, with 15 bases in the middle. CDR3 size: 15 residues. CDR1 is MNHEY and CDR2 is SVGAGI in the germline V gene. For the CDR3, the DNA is TGTGCCAGCAGCCCAGCAAGGGGGAGGAACACTGAAGCTTTCTTT. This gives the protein CASSPARGRNTEAFF.

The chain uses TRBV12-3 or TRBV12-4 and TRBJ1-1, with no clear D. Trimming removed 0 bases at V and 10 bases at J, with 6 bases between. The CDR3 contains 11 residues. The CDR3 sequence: CASSLALGAFF. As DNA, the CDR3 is TGTGCCAGCAGTTTAGCGCTCGGAGCTTTCTTT.

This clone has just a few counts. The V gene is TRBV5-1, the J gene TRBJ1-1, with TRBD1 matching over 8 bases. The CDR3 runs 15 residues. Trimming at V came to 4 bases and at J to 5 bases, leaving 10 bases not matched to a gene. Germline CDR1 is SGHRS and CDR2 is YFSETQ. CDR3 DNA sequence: TGCGCCAGCAGCCAACCCGGACAGGGTTGGACTGAAGCTTTCTTT. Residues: CASSQPGQGWTEAFF.

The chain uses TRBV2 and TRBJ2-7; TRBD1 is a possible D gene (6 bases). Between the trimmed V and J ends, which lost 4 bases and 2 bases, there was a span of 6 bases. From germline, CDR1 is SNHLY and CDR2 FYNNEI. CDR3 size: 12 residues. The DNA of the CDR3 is TGTGCCAGCAGTGGGGACACCTACGAGCAGTACTTC. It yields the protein CASSGDTYEQYF.

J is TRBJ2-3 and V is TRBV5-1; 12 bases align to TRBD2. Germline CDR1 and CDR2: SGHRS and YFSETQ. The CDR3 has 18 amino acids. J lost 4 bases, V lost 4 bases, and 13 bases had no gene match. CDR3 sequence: CASSTWWLTSGSSDTQYF. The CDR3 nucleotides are TGCGCCAGCAGCACATGGTGGTTGACTAGCGGGAGTTCAGATACGCAGTATTTT.

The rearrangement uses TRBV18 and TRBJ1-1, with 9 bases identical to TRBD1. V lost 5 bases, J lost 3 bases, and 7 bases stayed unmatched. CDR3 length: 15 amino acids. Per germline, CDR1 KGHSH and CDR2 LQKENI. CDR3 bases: TGTGCCAGCTCAAGACAGGGGGTCTTTGACACTGAAGCTTTCTTT. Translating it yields CASSRQGVFDTEAFF.

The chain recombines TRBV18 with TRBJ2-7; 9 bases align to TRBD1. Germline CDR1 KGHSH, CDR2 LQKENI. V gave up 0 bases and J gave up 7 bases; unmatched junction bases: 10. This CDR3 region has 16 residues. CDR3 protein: CASSPPVGDRAFEQYF. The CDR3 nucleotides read TGTGCCAGCTCACCACCGGTCGGGGACAGGGCCTTTGAGCAGTACTTC.

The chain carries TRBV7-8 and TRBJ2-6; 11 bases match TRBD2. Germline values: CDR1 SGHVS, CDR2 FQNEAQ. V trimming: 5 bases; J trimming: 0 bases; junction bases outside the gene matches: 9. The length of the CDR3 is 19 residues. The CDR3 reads CASSKTSGNQPSGANVLTF. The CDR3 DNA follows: TGTGCCAGCAGCAAGACTAGCGGGAACCAACCCTCTGGGGCCAACGTCCTGACTTTC.

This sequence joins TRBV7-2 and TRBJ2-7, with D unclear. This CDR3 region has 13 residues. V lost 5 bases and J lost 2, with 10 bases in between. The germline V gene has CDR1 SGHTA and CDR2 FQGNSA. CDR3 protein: CASSLSPAYEQYF. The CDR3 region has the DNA TGTGCCAGCAGCCTATCCCCGGCCTACGAGCAGTACTTC.

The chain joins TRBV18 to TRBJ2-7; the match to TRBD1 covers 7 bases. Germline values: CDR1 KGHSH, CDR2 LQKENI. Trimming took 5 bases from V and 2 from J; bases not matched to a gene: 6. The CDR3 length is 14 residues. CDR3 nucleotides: TGTGCCAGCTCAACAGGGGCCCAGACCTACGAGCAGTACTTC. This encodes CASSTGAQTYEQYF.

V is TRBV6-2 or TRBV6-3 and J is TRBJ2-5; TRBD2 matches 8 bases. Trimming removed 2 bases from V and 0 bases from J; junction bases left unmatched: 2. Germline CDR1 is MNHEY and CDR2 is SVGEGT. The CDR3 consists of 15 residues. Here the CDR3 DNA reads TGTGCCAGCAGTTACGAAGCGGGAGACCAAGAGACCCAGTACTTC. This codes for CASSYEAGDQETQYF.

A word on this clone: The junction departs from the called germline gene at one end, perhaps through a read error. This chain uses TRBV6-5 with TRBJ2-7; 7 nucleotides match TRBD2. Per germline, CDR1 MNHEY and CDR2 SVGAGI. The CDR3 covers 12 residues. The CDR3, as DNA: TGTGCCAGCAGGGGACTACCCTACGGGCAGTACTTC. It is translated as CASRGLPYGQYF.

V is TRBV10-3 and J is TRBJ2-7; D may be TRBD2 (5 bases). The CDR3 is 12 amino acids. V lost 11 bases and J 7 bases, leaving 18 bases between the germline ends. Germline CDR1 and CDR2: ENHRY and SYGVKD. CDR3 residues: CAVGRRSEEQYF. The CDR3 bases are TGTGCCGTGGGCCGGAGGTCCGAGGAGCAGTACTTC.

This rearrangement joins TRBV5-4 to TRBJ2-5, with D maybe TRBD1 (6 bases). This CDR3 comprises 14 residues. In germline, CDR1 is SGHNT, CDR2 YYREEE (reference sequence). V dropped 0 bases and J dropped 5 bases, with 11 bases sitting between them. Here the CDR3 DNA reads TGTGCCAGCAGCTTGGTAGGCCAGGGGGAGACCCAGTACTTC. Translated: CASSLVGQGETQYF.

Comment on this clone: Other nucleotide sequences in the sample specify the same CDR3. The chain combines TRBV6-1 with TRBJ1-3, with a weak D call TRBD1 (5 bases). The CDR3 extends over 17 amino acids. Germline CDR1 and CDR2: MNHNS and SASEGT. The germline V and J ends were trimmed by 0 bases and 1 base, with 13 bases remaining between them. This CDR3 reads CASSEAHGGSSGNTIYF. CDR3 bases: TGTGCCAGCAGTGAAGCGCACGGGGGATCATCTGGAAACACCATATATTTT.

DNA for the CDR3: TGTGCCTGGAGTGTACCGGGAATGGCCCCCCTCTCCTACGAGCAGTACTTC. This sequence encodes CAWSVPGMAPLSYEQYF. The rearrangement links TRBV30 to TRBJ2-7, with D possibly matching TRBD2 (5 bases). From germline, CDR1 is GTSNPN and CDR2 SVGIG (reference sequence). The ends were cut back, 0 bases at V and 0 bases at J, with 18 bases in the middle. The CDR3 length is 17 residues.

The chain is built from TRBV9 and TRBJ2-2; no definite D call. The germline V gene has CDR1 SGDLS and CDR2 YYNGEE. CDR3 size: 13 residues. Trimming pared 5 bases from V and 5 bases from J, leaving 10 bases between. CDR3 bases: TGTGCCAGCAGGCAAACAGCTACCGGGGAGCTGTTTTTT. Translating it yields CASRQTATGELFF.

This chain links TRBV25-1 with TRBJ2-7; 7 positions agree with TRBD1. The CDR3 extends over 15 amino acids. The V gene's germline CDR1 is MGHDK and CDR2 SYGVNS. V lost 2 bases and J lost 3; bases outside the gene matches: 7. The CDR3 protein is CASSETGDSYYEQYF. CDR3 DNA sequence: TGTGCCAGCAGTGAAACAGGGGACAGCTACTACGAGCAGTACTTC.

CDR3 in amino acids: CASSPEDRAYEQYF. The DNA of the CDR3 is TGTGCCAGCAGCCCCGAAGACAGGGCCTACGAGCAGTACTTC. The chain uses TRBV3-1 (or the pseudogene TRBV3-2) and TRBJ2-7; the match to TRBD1 covers 7 bases. Germline lookup yields CDR1 LGHDT and CDR2 YNNKEL (reference sequence). The CDR3 loop spans 14 amino acids. The junction had 5 bases not matched to a gene; V was cut back by 4 bases and J by 2 bases.

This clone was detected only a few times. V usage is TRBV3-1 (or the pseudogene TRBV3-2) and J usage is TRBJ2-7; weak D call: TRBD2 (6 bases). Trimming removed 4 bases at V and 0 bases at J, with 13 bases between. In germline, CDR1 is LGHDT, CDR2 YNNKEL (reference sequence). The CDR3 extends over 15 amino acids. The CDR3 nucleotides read TGTGCCAGCAGCCTCACCTGGGGGGTCTCCTACGAGCAGTACTTC. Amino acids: CASSLTWGVSYEQYF.

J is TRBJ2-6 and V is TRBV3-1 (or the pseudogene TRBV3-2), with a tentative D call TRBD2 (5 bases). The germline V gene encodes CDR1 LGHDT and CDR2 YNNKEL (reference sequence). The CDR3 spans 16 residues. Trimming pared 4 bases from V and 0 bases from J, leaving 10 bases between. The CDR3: CASSLGVYSGANVLTF. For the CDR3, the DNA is TGTGCCAGCAGCCTCGGGGTTTACTCTGGGGCCAACGTCCTGACTTTC.

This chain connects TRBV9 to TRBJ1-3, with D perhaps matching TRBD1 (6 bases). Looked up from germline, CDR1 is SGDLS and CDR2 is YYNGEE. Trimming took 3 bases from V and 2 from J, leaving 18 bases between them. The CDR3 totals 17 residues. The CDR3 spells CASSARWVGAPGNTIYF. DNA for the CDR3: TGTGCCAGCAGCGCCCGGTGGGTGGGGGCGCCTGGAAACACCATATATTTT.

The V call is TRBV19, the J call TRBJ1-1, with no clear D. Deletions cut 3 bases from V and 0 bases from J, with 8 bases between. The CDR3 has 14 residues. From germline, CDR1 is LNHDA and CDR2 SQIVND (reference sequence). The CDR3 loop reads CASSMTRVNTEAFF. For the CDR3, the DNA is TGTGCCAGTAGTATGACTCGGGTGAACACTGAAGCTTTCTTT.

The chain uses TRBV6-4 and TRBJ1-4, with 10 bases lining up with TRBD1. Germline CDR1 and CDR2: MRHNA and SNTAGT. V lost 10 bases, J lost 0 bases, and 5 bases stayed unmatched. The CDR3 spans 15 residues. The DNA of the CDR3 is TGTGCCATTCCGGGACAGGGGACAACTAATGAAAAACTGTTTTTT. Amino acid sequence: CAIPGQGTTNEKLFF.